These 29 T cell receptor beta chains came from one sample sequenced in a study of OX40 agonist ivuxolimab in advanced cancers. The protocol was immunoSEQ multiplex PCR, while the TCRdb copy is restricted to in-frame clones and leaves out a portion. Among some 64,000 clones, 80% to 95% were seen once, and the ten largest hold about 17%. The sequences come from CD4+ or CD8+ T cells sorted from blood, collected in a trial of the OX40 agonist ivuxolimab. The receptors were sampled from an adult with an advanced solid tumor such as melanoma, head and neck, liver or kidney cancer.

The rearrangement joins TRBV7-9 to TRBJ1-1, with D uncertain. Trimming took 3 bases from V and 3 from J, leaving 8 bases between them. The CDR3 length is 13 residues. Germline V gene lookup returns CDR1 SEHNR and CDR2 FQNEAQ (reference sequence). For the CDR3, the DNA is TGTGCCAGCAGCTTGGCTGGACACACTGAAGCTTTCTTT. Encoded protein: CASSLAGHTEAFF.

This chain links TRBV14 with TRBJ1-2; D may be TRBD1 (6 bases). Germline values: CDR1 SGHDN, CDR2 FVKESK. The CDR3 is made up of 15 amino acids. V shed 0 bases and J shed 5 bases, with 13 bases lying between them. As DNA, the CDR3 is TGTGCCAGCAGCCAAGAAAGGGGGGACCTTTATGGCTACACCTTC. This codes for CASSQERGDLYGYTF.

Points on this clone: A junction end diverges from the germline sequence, so it may reflect a read error. The chain links TRBV6-5 to TRBJ2-3, with D possibly being TRBD2 (6 bases). The CDR3 has 11 residues. Per germline, CDR1 MNHEY and CDR2 SVGAGI. The CDR3 here is CASSPPAGRNF. The CDR3 nucleotides read TGTGCCAGCAGTCCGCCCGCGGGGCGGAATTTT.

The rearrangement links TRBV28 to TRBJ2-7; TRBD2 is a possible D gene (5 bases). Looked up from germline, CDR1 is MDHEN and CDR2 is SYDVKM. The V gene lost 3 bases and the J gene lost 5 bases, with 11 bases spanning the gap. This CDR3 comprises 13 residues. The CDR3 sequence: CASSFRGVDEQYF. The DNA for the CDR3 is TGTGCCAGCAGTTTCCGGGGAGTGGACGAGCAGTACTTC.

CDR3 DNA sequence: TGTGCCTGGAGTTATGGTCCAAACGAGCAGTACTTC. This translates into CAWSYGPNEQYF. The J gene is TRBJ2-7, the V gene TRBV30; D is unresolved. The CDR3 has 12 residues. CDR1 is GTSNPN and CDR2 is SVGIG in the germline V gene (reference sequence). V lost 2 bases and J 5 bases, leaving 10 bases between the germline ends.

The chain is built from TRBV5-8 and TRBJ2-3, with D possibly being TRBD1 (6 bases). With 0 bases removed from V and 5 bases from J, the gap between germline ends came to 25 bases. CDR3 length: 19 residues. CDR1 and CDR2 from the germline V gene are SGHTS and YDEGEE. CDR3 in amino acids: CASSLEQGRFLPELDTQYF. CDR3 in DNA: TGTGCCAGCAGCTTGGAGCAGGGGCGGTTTTTGCCCGAATTAGATACGCAGTATTTT.

The chain employs TRBV28 and TRBJ1-6, with TRBD1 as a possible D gene (5 bases). The CDR3 runs to 15 residues. Trimming left V 5 bases short and J 14 bases short, with 22 bases between. CDR1 is MDHEN, CDR2 SYDVKM, per germline. This chain's CDR3 is CASSAIRDGERSLHF. Written as DNA, the CDR3 is TGTGCCAGCAGTGCGATCCGGGACGGGGAAAGGTCCCTCCACTTT.

The rearrangement uses TRBV19 and TRBJ2-1, with D perhaps assigned TRBD1 or TRBD2 (5 bases each). Between the trimmed V and J ends, which lost 8 bases and 6 bases, there was a span of 11 bases. This CDR3 has 12 residues. Germline CDR1 reads LNHDA; CDR2 reads SQIVND (reference sequence). The CDR3 sequence: CASWDHPNEQFF. DNA of the CDR3: TGTGCCAGTTGGGACCACCCCAATGAGCAGTTCTTC.

The genes are TRBV4-1 and TRBJ2-5; D call uncertain. CDR1 MGHRA and CDR2 YSYEKL come from the germline V gene. The CDR3 consists of 16 residues. The V end was cut by 1 base, the J end by 2 bases, with 14 bases between. The CDR3 nucleotides are TGCGCCAGCAGCCAAGTCTGGGGTGGGGATCAAGAGACCCAGTACTTC. Its translation is CASSQVWGGDQETQYF.

V is TRBV7-9 and J is TRBJ2-6; D gene unclear. The germline V gene has CDR1 SEHNR and CDR2 FQNEAQ (reference sequence). The CDR3 totals 14 residues. Trimming removed 1 base from V and 3 bases from J, with 4 bases in between. CDR3 DNA sequence: TGTGCCAGCAGCTTAGAAGGTGGGGCCAACGTCCTGACTTTC. Its translation: CASSLEGGANVLTF.

The V and J genes are TRBV9 and TRBJ2-2, with D perhaps assigned TRBD1 or TRBD2 (6 bases each). The V gene lost 4 bases and the J gene lost 4 bases, with 14 bases spanning the gap. The CDR3 loop spans 15 amino acids. Germline V CDR1 and CDR2: SGDLS, YYNGEE. DNA of the CDR3: TGTGCCAGCAGCCCCCCGGGGGCCTTCACCGGGGAGCTGTTTTTT. Its protein is CASSPPGAFTGELFF.

In its sample, this clone was seen once. This sequence joins TRBV5-6 and TRBJ2-3, with D unclear. Trimming took 0 bases from V and 6 from J, leaving 11 bases between them. CDR3 length equals 14 residues. Germline V gives CDR1 SGHDT, CDR2 YYEEEE. CDR3 sequence: CASSLAGPWDTQYF. The CDR3 nucleotides are TGTGCCAGCAGCTTGGCGGGCCCCTGGGATACGCAGTATTTT.

The chain links TRBV27 to TRBJ1-2, with D perhaps matching TRBD1 (5 bases). The germline gives CDR1 MNHEY, CDR2 SMNVEV (reference sequence). There are 16 residues in the CDR3. With 4 bases removed from V and 5 bases from J, the gap between germline ends came to 20 bases. For the CDR3, the DNA is TGTGCCAGCAGTTCGGTTCACGGGGGTTCCTTATATGGCTACACCTTC. It is translated as CASSSVHGGSLYGYTF.

This chain links TRBV2 with TRBJ2-7; 9 positions match TRBD1. V trimming: 5 bases; J trimming: 2 bases; junction bases outside the gene matches: 4. Looked up from germline, CDR1 is SNHLY and CDR2 is FYNNEI. The CDR3 loop spans 14 amino acids. CDR3 sequence (DNA): TGTGCCAGCAGTCCCGGACAGGGGACCTACGAGCAGTACTTC. It specifies CASSPGQGTYEQYF. Variable domain in full (rest from reference TRBV2 and TRBJ2-7): EPEVTQTPSHQVTQMGQEVILRCVPISNHLYFYWYRQILGQKVEFLVSFYNNEISEKSEIFDDQFSVERPDGSNFTLKIRSTKLEDSAMYFCASSPGQGTYEQYFGPGTRLTVT.

This clone was seen only once. The chain links TRBV2 to TRBJ2-1; possibly TRBD1 for D (6 bases). CDR3 size: 12 residues. With 4 bases removed from V and 7 bases from J, the gap between germline ends came to 8 bases. Per the germline V gene, CDR1 is SNHLY and CDR2 is FYNNEI. CDR3 in DNA: TGTGCCAGCAGTGCGGACAGAAATGAGCAGTTCTTC. Translation gives CASSADRNEQFF.

J is TRBJ2-3 and V is TRBV28, with a possible D match to TRBD2 (6 bases). V lost 2 bases, J lost 2 bases, and 14 bases lay in between. CDR1 MDHEN and CDR2 SYDVKM come from the germline V gene. CDR3 length equals 16 residues. The CDR3 protein is CASSLEGRRNTDTQYF. CDR3 DNA: TGTGCCAGCAGTTTAGAGGGGAGGAGAAACACAGATACGCAGTATTTT.

This chain uses TRBV11-3 with TRBJ2-3, with no clear D. The germline V and J ends were trimmed by 4 bases and 3 bases, with 5 bases remaining between them. This CDR3 spans 12 amino acids. The germline V gene has CDR1 SGHNT and CDR2 YENEEA. In nucleotides, the CDR3 is TGTGCCAGCAGCTCGCAAACAGATACGCAGTATTTT. It codes for CASSSQTDTQYF.

DNA for the CDR3: TGTGCCAGCGGGACAGGGGGATGGAACTATGGCTACACCTTC. As protein: CASGTGGWNYGYTF. This rearrangement joins TRBV19 to TRBJ1-2; 11 nucleotides align to TRBD1. The CDR3 covers 14 residues. The trim removed 9 bases at V and 2 bases at J, leaving 5 bases unmatched. Germline V lookup: CDR1 LNHDA, CDR2 SQIVND (reference sequence).

The J gene is TRBJ2-7, the V gene TRBV28, with D possibly called TRBD1 or TRBD2 (5 bases each). The CDR3 consists of 13 residues. CDR1 and CDR2 (germline): MDHEN, SYDVKM. Trimming took 5 bases from V and 2 from J, leaving 10 bases between them. As DNA, the CDR3 is TGTGCCAGCAGTCGGGACGCCCCCTACGAGCAGTACTTC. Translated, it gives CASSRDAPYEQYF.

This rearrangement joins TRBV6-5 to TRBJ1-4; D uncertain. V was cut by 6 bases and J by 8 bases, with 13 bases left in between. Germline V gene lookup returns CDR1 MNHEY and CDR2 SVGAGI. The length of the CDR3 is 13 residues. CDR3 nucleotide sequence: TGTGCCAGCAGCTACGGGAGGGCGGAAAAACTGTTTTTT. Translating it yields CASSYGRAEKLFF.

The V call is TRBV27, the J call TRBJ2-1; the match to TRBD1 covers 9 bases. Germline CDR1 MNHEY, CDR2 SMNVEV (reference sequence). The length of the CDR3 is 15 residues. The trim removed 7 bases at V and 0 bases at J, leaving 4 bases unmatched. CDR3 in amino acids: CASTQQGASYNEQFF. CDR3 coding DNA: TGTGCCAGCACCCAACAGGGGGCCTCCTACAATGAGCAGTTCTTC.

The chain joins TRBV6-5 to TRBJ2-1; maybe TRBD1 (5 bases). The CDR3 has 12 residues. V lost 4 bases, J lost 10 bases, and 11 bases lay in between. The germline V gene has CDR1 MNHEY and CDR2 SVGAGI. The chain's CDR3 is CASSFPGQEQFF. The CDR3 DNA reads as TGTGCCAGCAGTTTCCCAGGGCAAGAGCAGTTCTTC.

The genes are TRBV27 and TRBJ1-1; D might be TRBD1 (5 bases). Looked up from germline, CDR1 is MNHEY and CDR2 is SMNVEV (reference sequence). Trimming removed 7 bases at V and 8 bases at J, with 20 bases between. The CDR3 totals 14 residues. The CDR3 protein is CASTSPGQGQEAFF. CDR3 sequence (DNA): TGTGCCAGCACCTCCCCCGGGCAGGGTCAAGAAGCTTTCTTT.

In its sample, this clone was seen once. This chain connects TRBV19 to TRBJ1-1; D might be TRBD1 (5 bases). Germline CDR1 LNHDA, CDR2 SQIVND (reference sequence). V gave up 6 bases and J gave up 9 bases, with 26 bases separating them. This CDR3 is 16 amino acids long. The CDR3 nucleotides read TGTGCCAGTAGCAGTGATCCGGTGGGGTGGGACTCAAAAGCTTTCTTT. Encoded protein: CASSSDPVGWDSKAFF.

This chain uses TRBV5-5 with TRBJ1-5; 8 positions agree with TRBD1. Germline V gene sequence: CDR1 SGHKS, CDR2 YYEKEE (reference sequence). The trim removed 4 bases at V and 2 bases at J, leaving 2 bases unmatched. The CDR3 runs to 14 residues. The chain's CDR3 is CASSKTGGNQPQHF. Here the CDR3 DNA reads TGTGCCAGCAGCAAGACAGGGGGCAATCAGCCCCAGCATTTT.

V usage is TRBV4-1 and J usage is TRBJ1-2; D remains ambiguous. V lost 0 bases and J 1 base, leaving 9 bases between the germline ends. CDR3 length: 15 residues. Germline loops: CDR1 MGHRA, CDR2 YSYEKL. CDR3 nucleotides: TGCGCCAGCAGCCAAGACCCCGATATTAACTATGGCTACACCTTC. Translated: CASSQDPDINYGYTF.

This chain links TRBV27 with TRBJ1-4; tentatively, D is TRBD1 (5 bases). Looked up from germline, CDR1 is MNHEY and CDR2 is SMNVEV (reference sequence). V lost 3 bases and J 7 bases, leaving 12 bases between the germline ends. This CDR3 is 14 amino acids long. The chain's CDR3 is CASSLVQGSEKLFF. CDR3 nucleotide sequence: TGTGCCAGCAGTTTGGTTCAGGGTTCTGAAAAACTGTTTTTT.

The V call is TRBV6-5, the J call TRBJ1-5; D is unclear. Germline-derived CDR1 and CDR2 are MNHEY and SVGAGI. Trimming stripped 3 bases from V and 1 base from J, with 10 bases between. CDR3 length equals 15 residues. The CDR3 protein is CASSYRQGSNQPQHF. The DNA of the CDR3 is TGTGCCAGCAGTTATCGGCAAGGGAGCAATCAGCCCCAGCATTTT.

The rearrangement links TRBV6-6 to TRBJ2-2; 10 nucleotides align to TRBD2. This CDR3 contains 13 residues. CDR1 is MNHNY, CDR2 SVGAGI, per germline (reference sequence). The CDR3 protein is CSSGLAVDGELFF. Here the CDR3 DNA reads TGTTCATCCGGACTAGCGGTAGACGGGGAGCTGTTTTTT.